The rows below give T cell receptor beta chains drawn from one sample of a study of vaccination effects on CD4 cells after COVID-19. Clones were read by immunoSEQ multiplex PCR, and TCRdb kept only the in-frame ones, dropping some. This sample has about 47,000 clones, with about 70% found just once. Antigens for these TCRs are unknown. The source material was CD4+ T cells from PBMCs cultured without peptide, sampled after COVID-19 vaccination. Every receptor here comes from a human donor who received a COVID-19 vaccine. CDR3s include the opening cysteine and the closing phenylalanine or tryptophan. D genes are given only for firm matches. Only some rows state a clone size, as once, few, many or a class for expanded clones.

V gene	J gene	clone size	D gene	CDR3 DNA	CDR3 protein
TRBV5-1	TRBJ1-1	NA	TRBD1	TGCGCCAGCAGTCAATCTCAGGGGGAGGAGGCTTTCTTT	CASSQSQGEEAFF
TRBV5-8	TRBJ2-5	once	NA	TGTGCCAGCAGCTTGAGGGGCCCTGTAGAGACCCAGTACTTC	CASSLRGPVETQYF
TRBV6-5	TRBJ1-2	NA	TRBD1	TGTGCCAGCAGCGATAATTCACAGGGGAACTATGGCTACACCTTC	CASSDNSQGNYGYTF
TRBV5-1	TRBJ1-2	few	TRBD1	TGCGCCAGCAGCTTGGGGGACAGAGATGGCTACACCTTC	CASSLGDRDGYTF
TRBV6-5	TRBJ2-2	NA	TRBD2	TGTGCCAGCACCCGGGGGGGCTCCGGGGAGCTGTTTTTT	CASTRGGSGELFF
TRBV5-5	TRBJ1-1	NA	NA	TGTGCCAGCAGCTTGTCGTTTCAGGGTGAAGCTTTCTTT	CASSLSFQGEAFF
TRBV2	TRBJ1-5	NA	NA	TGTGCCAGCAGTTCCGGGGGGGCCCGTCAGCCCCAGCATTTT	CASSSGGARQPQHF
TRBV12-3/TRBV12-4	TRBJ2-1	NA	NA	TGTGCCAGCAGTCTAGGGTGGATGTTCTTC	CASSLGWMFF
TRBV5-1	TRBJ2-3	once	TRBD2	TGCGCCAGCAGCTTTCGACTAGCGGGAGGTACAGATACGCAGTATTTT	CASSFRLAGGTDTQYF
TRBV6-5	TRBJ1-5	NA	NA	TGTGCCAGCAGCCTTGAAGTGGGAAATCAGCCCCAGCATTTT	CASSLEVGNQPQHF
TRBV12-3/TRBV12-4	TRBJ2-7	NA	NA	TGTGCCAGCAGTGGTGGAGGGATCGACGAGCAGTACTTC	CASSGGGIDEQYF
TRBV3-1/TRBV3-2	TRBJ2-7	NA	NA	TGTGCCAGCAGCCCCCAGTTCGGCGAGCAGTACTTC	CASSPQFGEQYF
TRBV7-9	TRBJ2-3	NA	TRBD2	TGTGCCAGCAGCTTAAGGCTAGCGGGGGTCACAGATACGCAGTATTTT	CASSLRLAGVTDTQYF
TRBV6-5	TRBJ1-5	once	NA	TGTGCCAGCAGTTACTCGGGGGGTGACAATCAGCCCCAGCATTTT	CASSYSGGDNQPQHF
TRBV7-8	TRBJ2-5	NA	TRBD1	TGTGCCAGCAGCTTAGCAGGGGGCCGGGAGACCCAGTACTTC	CASSLAGGRETQYF
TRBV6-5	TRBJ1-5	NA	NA	TGTGCCAGCAATTCAGGGGCAGAATTTAATCAGCCCCAGCATTTT	CASNSGAEFNQPQHF
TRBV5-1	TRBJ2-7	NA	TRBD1	TGCGCCAGCAGGGAGGGACAGGGAAGGTCCTACGAGCAGTACTTC	CASREGQGRSYEQYF
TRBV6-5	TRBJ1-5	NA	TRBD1	TGTGCCAGCAGTATACAGGGGGCAGGTCAGCCCCAGCATTTT	CASSIQGAGQPQHF
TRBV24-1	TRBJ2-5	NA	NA	TGTGCCACCAGTGATCAAGGGTCGGAGACCCAGTACTTC	CATSDQGSETQYF
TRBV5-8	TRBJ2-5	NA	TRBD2	TGTGCCAGCAGCTTGGAATTCGCGCGCGGGAGGATAGGGGAGACCCAGTACTTC	CASSLEFARGRIGETQYF
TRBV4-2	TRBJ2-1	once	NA	TGTGCCAGCAGCGGTGTTATTAGTGGGATAGAGTCCCCCAATGAGCAGTTCTTC	CASSGVISGIESPNEQFF
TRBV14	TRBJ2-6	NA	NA	TGTGCCAGCAGCCAAGATTCAGGCGACAACGTCCTGACTTTC	CASSQDSGDNVLTF
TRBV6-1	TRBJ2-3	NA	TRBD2	TGTGCCAGCAGTGAGGCTGGACTAGCGAGAACTACGCAGTATTTT	CASSEAGLARTTQYF
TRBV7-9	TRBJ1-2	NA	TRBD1	TGTGCCAGCAGCTTAGTACAGGGGAAGGGCTACACCTTC	CASSLVQGKGYTF
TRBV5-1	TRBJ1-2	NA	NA	TGCGCCAGCAGCTCGTCTGGGGTTCAGGGCTATGGCTACACCTTC	CASSSSGVQGYGYTF
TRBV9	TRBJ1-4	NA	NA	TGTGCCAGCAGCGTCGGGCCCTCTAATGAAAAACTGTTTTTT	CASSVGPSNEKLFF
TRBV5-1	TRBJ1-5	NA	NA	TGCGCCAGCAGCCCAGAGCCCGGGTTACGGCCCCAGCATTTT	CASSPEPGLRPQHF
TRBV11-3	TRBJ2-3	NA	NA	TGTGCCAGCAGCTTAGGGCAACCGTTTACTAGCACAGATACGCAGTATTTT	CASSLGQPFTSTDTQYF
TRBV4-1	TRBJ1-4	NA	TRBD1	TGCGCCAGCAGCCATCTGGGACAGGGAAATGAAAAACTGTTTTTT	CASSHLGQGNEKLFF
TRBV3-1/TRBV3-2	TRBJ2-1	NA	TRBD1	TGTGCCAGCAGCCCGACAGGGGTATCCTACAATGAGCAGTTCTTC	CASSPTGVSYNEQFF
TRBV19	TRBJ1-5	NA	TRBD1	TGTGCCAGTAGTACCCAACCGACAGGGGGCAATCAGCCCCAGCATTTT	CASSTQPTGGNQPQHF
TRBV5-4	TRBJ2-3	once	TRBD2	TGTGCCAGCAGCAGGGGACTAGCGGGGGGGCCGGTCACAGATACGCAGTATTTT	CASSRGLAGGPVTDTQYF
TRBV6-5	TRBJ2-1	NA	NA	TGTGCCAGTCACGGGGGAAGTGCCTACAATGAGCAGTTCTTC	CASHGGSAYNEQFF
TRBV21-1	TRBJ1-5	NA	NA	TGTGCCAGCAGCAAAGCAAGGACAGGGCAGGATCAGCCCCAGCATTTT	CASSKARTGQDQPQHF
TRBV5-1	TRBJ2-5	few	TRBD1	TGCGCCAGCAGCTTGGGGTCAGGGGGTGAAGAGACCCAGTACTTC	CASSLGSGGEETQYF
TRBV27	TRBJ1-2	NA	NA	TGTGCCAGCAGACGTCCTGGGGGGGCTAATGGCTACACCTTC	CASRRPGGANGYTF
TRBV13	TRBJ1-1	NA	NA	TGTGCCAGCAGCTTGGACCGGGTGAGCACTGAAGCTTTCTTT	CASSLDRVSTEAFF
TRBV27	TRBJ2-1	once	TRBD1	TGTGCCAGCAGTCGGACAGGGGCCTACAATGAGCAGTTCTTC	CASSRTGAYNEQFF
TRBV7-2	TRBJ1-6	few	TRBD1	TGTGCCAGCAGCTTATTTTCCAGGGGGCGCCTCGGTTCACCCCTCCACTTT	CASSLFSRGRLGSPLHF
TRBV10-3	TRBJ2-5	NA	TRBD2	TGTGCCACCATGTCCTTCGGTCTAGCGGGAGTTGGACAAGAGACCCAGTACTTC	CATMSFGLAGVGQETQYF
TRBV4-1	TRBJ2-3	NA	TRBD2	TGCGCCAGCAGCCAAGATTCGGCTAGCGGGAACACAGATACGCAGTATTTT	CASSQDSASGNTDTQYF
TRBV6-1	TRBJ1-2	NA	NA	TGTGCCAGCAGTGAAGTATGGGGCTACACCTTC	CASSEVWGYTF
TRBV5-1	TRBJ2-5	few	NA	TGCGCCAGCAGCTTTGACCGGAAAGAGACCCAGTACTTC	CASSFDRKETQYF
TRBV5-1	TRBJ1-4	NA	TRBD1	TGCGCCAGCAGCCAAACAGGGGGTAGTGAAAAACTGTTTTTT	CASSQTGGSEKLFF
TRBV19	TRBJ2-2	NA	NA	TGTGCCAGTAGTCCCCTGCCCGGGGAGCTGTTTTTT	CASSPLPGELFF
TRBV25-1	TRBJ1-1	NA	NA	TGTGCCAGCAGTGCCCAATGGGGGACGGGGGAGACGAGTGAAGCTTTCTTT	CASSAQWGTGETSEAFF
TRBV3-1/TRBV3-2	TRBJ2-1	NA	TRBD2	TGTGCCAGCAGCCCACCTGCGGGTAGCGGGAGGGTTTCCTACAATGAGCAGTTCTTC	CASSPPAGSGRVSYNEQFF
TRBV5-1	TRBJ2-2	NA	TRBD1	TGCGCCAGCAGCTTCTTACCGGGACAGGGTTTGTTTTTT	CASSFLPGQGLFF
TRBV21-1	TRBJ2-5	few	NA	TGTGCCAGCAACCAGGACAGGGCGGAGACCCAGTACTTC	CASNQDRAETQYF
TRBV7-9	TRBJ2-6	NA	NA	TGTGCCAGCAGCTTAGACGGGGACTTCTCTGGGGCCAACGTCCTGACTTTC	CASSLDGDFSGANVLTF
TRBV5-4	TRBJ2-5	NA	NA	TGTGCCAGCAGCCCGGGAGTCGAAGAGACCCAGTACTTC	CASSPGVEETQYF
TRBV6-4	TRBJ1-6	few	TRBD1	TGTGCCAGCATCCCCCAGGGACAGGGGGCTTCCTCACCCCTCCACTTT	CASIPQGQGASSPLHF
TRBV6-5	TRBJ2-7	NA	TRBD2	TGTGCCAGCAGTAGACTAGCGGGGGGAAACGAGCAGTACTTC	CASSRLAGGNEQYF
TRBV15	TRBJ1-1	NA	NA	TGTGCCACCAGCAGGGTAAATAAGGCTAATGAAGCTTTCTTT	CATSRVNKANEAFF
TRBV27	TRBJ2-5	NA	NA	TGTGCCAGCAGTTTGGGGATAACCCCAGCATCGCGGGAGACCCAGTACTTC	CASSLGITPASRETQYF
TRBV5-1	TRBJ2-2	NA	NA	TGCGCCAGCAGCTTGGGCTCTTACACCGGGGAGCTGTTTTTT	CASSLGSYTGELFF
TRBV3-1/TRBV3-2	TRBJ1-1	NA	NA	TGTGCCAGCAGCCAAGGGATGGCACGGCTGAACACTGAAGCTTTCTTT	CASSQGMARLNTEAFF